Described below is a single TCR beta chain sequence and its context. As yet, its antigen is unknown. This entry is derived from a study of naive and memory T cell subsets. Broader study findings: Naive repertoires, especially CD8, held a few larger clonotypes, possibly memory cells re-expressing CD45RA. TCR abundance followed a power law differing between naive and memory subsets.

V was clipped by 4 bases and J by 7 bases, with 16 bases between them. The CDR3 sequence is 14 residues long. Both TRBC1 and TRBC2 were covered by a beta constant-region primer of two equimolar oligonucleotides. Four rounds of PCR amplified the ligated cDNA using nested alpha and beta constant-region primers plus SP2. MiXCR, run by TCRdb on the UMI-ligation and nested PCR reads, gives a single entry per CDR3 protein. Of around 160,000 distinct CDR3 sequences in the sample, over 15% were seen once. This TCR was recovered from a human donor in good health. Input material: naive CD4+ T cells from blood. The chain joins TRBV12-3 or TRBV12-4 to TRBJ2-5; D gene unclear. CDR3 sequence (DNA): TGTGCCAGCAGTTACCGTGGAACCAAGACGACCCAGTACTTC. Its protein product is CASSYRGTKTTQYF.